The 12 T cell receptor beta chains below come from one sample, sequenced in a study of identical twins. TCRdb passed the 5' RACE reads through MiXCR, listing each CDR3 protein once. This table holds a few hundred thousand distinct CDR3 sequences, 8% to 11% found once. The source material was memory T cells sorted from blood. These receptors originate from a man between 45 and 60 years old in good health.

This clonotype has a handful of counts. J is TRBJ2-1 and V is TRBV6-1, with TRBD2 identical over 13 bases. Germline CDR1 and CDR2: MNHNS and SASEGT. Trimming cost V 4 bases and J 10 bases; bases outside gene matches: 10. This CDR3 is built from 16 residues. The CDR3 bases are TGTGCCAGCAGTGCCCAACTAGCGGGAGGGAGGTACGAGCAGTTCTTC. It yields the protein CASSAQLAGGRYEQFF.

The CDR3 region has the DNA TGTGCCAGCAGTACACAGGGTCATGGCTACACCTTC. It specifies CASSTQGHGYTF. The rearrangement uses TRBV6-1 and TRBJ1-2; D is possibly TRBD1 (6 bases). V was shortened by 5 bases and J by 6 bases, with 10 bases between the two germline ends. The CDR3 has 12 amino acids. Germline values: CDR1 MNHNS, CDR2 SASEGT.

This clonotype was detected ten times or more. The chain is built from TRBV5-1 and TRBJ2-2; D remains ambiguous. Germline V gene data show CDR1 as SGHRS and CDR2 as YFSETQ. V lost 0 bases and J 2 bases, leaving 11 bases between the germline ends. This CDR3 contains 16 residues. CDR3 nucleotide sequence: TGCGCCAGCAGCTTGGCCATGGGGTTCAACACCGGGGAGCTGTTTTTT. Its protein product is CASSLAMGFNTGELFF.

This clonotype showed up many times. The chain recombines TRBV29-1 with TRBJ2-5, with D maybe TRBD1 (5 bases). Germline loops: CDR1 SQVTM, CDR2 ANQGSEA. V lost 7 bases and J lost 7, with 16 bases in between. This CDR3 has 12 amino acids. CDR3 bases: TGCAGCGCACAGGACCCAGCGTGGACCCAGTACTTC. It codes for CSAQDPAWTQYF.

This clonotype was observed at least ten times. The DNA for the CDR3 is TGCAGCGTTGAAATTACGGCCTCAGATACGCAGTATTTT. Translating it yields CSVEITASDTQYF. This rearrangement joins TRBV29-1 to TRBJ2-3; no reliable D call. Germline CDR1 reads SQVTM; CDR2 reads ANQGSEA. The CDR3 runs 13 residues. Trimming pared 2 bases from V and 4 bases from J, leaving 10 bases between.

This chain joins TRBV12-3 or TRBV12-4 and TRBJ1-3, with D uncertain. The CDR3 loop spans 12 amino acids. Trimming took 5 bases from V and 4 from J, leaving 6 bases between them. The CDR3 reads CASSAPGNTIYF. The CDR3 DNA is TGTGCCAGCAGTGCCCCAGGAAACACCATATATTTT.

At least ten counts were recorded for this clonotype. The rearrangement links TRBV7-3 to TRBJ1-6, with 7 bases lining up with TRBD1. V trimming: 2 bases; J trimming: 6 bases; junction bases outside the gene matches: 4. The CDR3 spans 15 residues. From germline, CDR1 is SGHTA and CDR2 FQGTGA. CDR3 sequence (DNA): TGTGCCAGCAGCTTAGACGACAGGGTTAATTCACCCCTCCACTTT. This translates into CASSLDDRVNSPLHF.

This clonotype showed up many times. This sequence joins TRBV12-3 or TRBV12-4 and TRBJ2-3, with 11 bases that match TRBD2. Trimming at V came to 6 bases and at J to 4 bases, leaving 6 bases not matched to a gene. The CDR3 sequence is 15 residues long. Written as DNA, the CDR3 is TGTGCCAGCAGCCTGACTAGCGGGGCTTCAGATACGCAGTATTTT. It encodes CASSLTSGASDTQYF.

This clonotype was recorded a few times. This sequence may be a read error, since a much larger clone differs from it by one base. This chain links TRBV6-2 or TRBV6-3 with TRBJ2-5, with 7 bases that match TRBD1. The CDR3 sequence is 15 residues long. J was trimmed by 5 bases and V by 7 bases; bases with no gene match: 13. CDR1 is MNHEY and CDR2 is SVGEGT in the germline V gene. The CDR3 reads CASTIPYRGRETQYF. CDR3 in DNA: TGTGCCAGCACGATCCCCTACAGGGGCCGGGAGACCCAGTACTTC.

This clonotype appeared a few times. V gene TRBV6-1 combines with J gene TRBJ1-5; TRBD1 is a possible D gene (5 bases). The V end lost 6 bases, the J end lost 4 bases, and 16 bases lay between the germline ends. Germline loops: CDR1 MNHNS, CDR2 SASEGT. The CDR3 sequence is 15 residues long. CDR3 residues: CASRPRGVGNQPQHF. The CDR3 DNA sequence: TGTGCCAGCAGACCACGGGGGGTTGGAAATCAGCCCCAGCATTTT.

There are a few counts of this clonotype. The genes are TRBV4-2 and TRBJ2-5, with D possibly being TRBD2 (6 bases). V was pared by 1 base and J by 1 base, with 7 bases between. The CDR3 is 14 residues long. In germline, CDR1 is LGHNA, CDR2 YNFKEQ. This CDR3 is CASSQGGVQETQYF. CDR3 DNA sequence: TGTGCCAGCAGCCAAGGGGGGGTCCAAGAGACCCAGTACTTC.

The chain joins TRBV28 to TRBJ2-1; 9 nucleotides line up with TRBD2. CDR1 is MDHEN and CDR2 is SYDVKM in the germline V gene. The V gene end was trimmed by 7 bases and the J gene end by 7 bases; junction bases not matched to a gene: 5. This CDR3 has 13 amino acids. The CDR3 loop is CASNSGSRNEQFF. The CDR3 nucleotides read TGTGCCAGCAATAGCGGGAGTAGGAATGAGCAGTTCTTC.